This TCR beta chain comes out of a study of blood T cell repertoires in COVID-19. This table comes from immunoSEQ multiplex PCR, and its TCRdb copy is limited to in-frame clones, with some not included. This table has roughly 140,000 clones, approximately 80% appearing once. Sequencing input: peripheral blood. This sequence was found in a woman aged 50 to 60 with acute or convalescent COVID-19.

This CDR3 reads CAWKGGADEAFF. The DNA of the CDR3 is TGTGCCTGGAAGGGGGGGGCAGATGAAGCTTTCTTT. This chain uses TRBV30 with TRBJ1-1; weak D call: TRBD1 (6 bases). V dropped 4 bases and J dropped 7 bases, with 13 bases sitting between them. This CDR3 has 12 residues. Germline V gene sequence: CDR1 GTSNPN, CDR2 SVGIG (reference sequence).